A selection of T cell receptor beta chains follows, all from one sample in a study of early T cells in non-severe SARS-CoV-2 infection. TCRdb re-called the 5' RACE reads through MiXCR, storing one row per CDR3 protein. The sample has 75,000 to 100,000 distinct CDR3 sequences; around 15% are singletons. The sample was whole blood. The receptors here all came from an adult who was a healthcare worker with PCR-confirmed SARS-CoV-2 infection or an uninfected control (not recorded which). Both conserved end residues are part of each CDR3. The D gene is left open where the match is weak. Clone size appears in some rows only: once, few, many, or a class for an expanded clone.

D	J	size	V	DNA	CDR3
NA	TRBJ1-1	few	TRBV7-9	TGTGCCAGCAGCTTATGGGGGCGGGCCCTGAACACTGAAGCTTTCTTT	CASSLWGRALNTEAFF
NA	TRBJ2-3	few	TRBV20-1	TGCAGTGCTGCCGGCAGGGGGGTTCCAGATACGCAGTATTTT	CSAAGRGVPDTQYF
NA	TRBJ1-1	few	TRBV11-2	TGTGCCAGCAGCTTAGATAGAAAAGGGGGTGAAGCTTTCTTT	CASSLDRKGGEAFF
NA	TRBJ1-5	NA	TRBV27	TGTGCCAGCAGTTTGGTCGGGGGTTATAGCAATCAGCCCCAGCATTTT	CASSLVGGYSNQPQHF
TRBD2	TRBJ2-7	NA	TRBV19	TGTGCCAGTATGGCCCGGGGGGACCACGAGCAGTACTTC	CASMARGDHEQYF
NA	TRBJ2-7	NA	TRBV6-6	TGTGCCAGCAGTTATGAGGGCCACGAGCAGTACTTC	CASSYEGHEQYF
NA	TRBJ2-7	NA	TRBV3-1	TGTGCCAGCAGCCAAGATATGAGGGCCTACGAGCAGTACTTC	CASSQDMRAYEQYF
NA	TRBJ1-6	NA	TRBV12-3/TRBV12-4	TGTGCCAGCACCCTGGGAGGCCTCAGGGGTTCACCCCTCCACTTT	CASTLGGLRGSPLHF
NA	TRBJ2-3	few	TRBV2	TGTGCCAGCCATTCCGGGACAACTAGCACAGATACGCAGTATTTT	CASHSGTTSTDTQYF
TRBD2	TRBJ2-5	few	TRBV5-4	TGTGCCAGCAGCTTGGAACTAGCGGACCAAGAGACCCAGTACTTC	CASSLELADQETQYF
TRBD1	TRBJ1-4	few	TRBV20-1	TGCAGTGCTAGGGGGACAGGGGGCGAAAAACTGTTTTTT	CSARGTGGEKLFF
NA	TRBJ2-7	NA	TRBV13	TGTGCCAGCAGCCCTGGGAAGGGGTACGAGCAGTACTTC	CASSPGKGYEQYF
NA	TRBJ2-1	few	TRBV2	TGTGCCAGCAGTGAGAGGAGAGGCGGGGAGAACAATGAGCAGTTCTTC	CASSERRGGENNEQFF
TRBD1	TRBJ2-7	few	TRBV13	TGTGCCAGCAGCTCCGGGACAGGGATCGAGCAGTACTTC	CASSSGTGIEQYF
TRBD1	TRBJ1-1	few	TRBV29-1	TGCAGCGTGGGACAGGGTAGGAGCACTGAAGCTTTCTTT	CSVGQGRSTEAFF